The 30 T cell receptor beta chains below come from one sample, sequenced in a study of blood T cell repertoires in COVID-19. Clones were read by immunoSEQ multiplex PCR, and TCRdb kept only the in-frame ones, dropping some. The sample holds around 340,000 clones; around nine tenths are singletons and the top ten take 3.9%. Material for sequencing was peripheral blood. Every receptor here comes from a woman aged 55-70 years with COVID-19, enrolled during active disease.

The chain joins TRBV9 to TRBJ1-2; D not certain. The CDR3 has 14 residues. V was cut by 3 bases and J by 3 bases, with 12 bases left in between. Germline values: CDR1 SGDLS, CDR2 YYNGEE. The CDR3 DNA sequence: TGTGCCAGCAGCGATAGCGGCCCCGACTATGGCTACACCTTC. Residues: CASSDSGPDYGYTF.

V is TRBV6-2 or TRBV6-3 and J is TRBJ2-7, with 12 bases that match TRBD2. CDR1 is MNHEY and CDR2 is SVGEGT in the germline V gene. J was trimmed by 0 bases and V by 4 bases; bases with no gene match: 1. The CDR3 has 15 amino acids. CDR3 sequence reads: CASSWTSGASYEQYF. As DNA, the CDR3 is TGTGCCAGCAGTTGGACTAGCGGGGCCTCCTACGAGCAGTACTTC.

The chain has TRBV6-4 and TRBJ2-5, with 11 positions matching TRBD1. The V gene's germline CDR1 is MRHNA and CDR2 SNTAGT. After removal of 6 bases from V and 5 bases from J, the junction contained 8 bases not matched to a gene. The CDR3 is 15 residues long. This CDR3 is CASSGGTGGRETQYF. The DNA of the CDR3 is TGTGCCAGCAGCGGTGGGACAGGGGGACGGGAGACCCAGTACTTC.

This clone appeared a few times. The chain is built from TRBV27 and TRBJ2-6; 8 bases agree with TRBD1. The CDR3 spans 15 residues. Unmatched junction bases numbered 1, after V lost 4 bases and J lost 2 bases. CDR1 is MNHEY, CDR2 SMNVEV, per germline (reference sequence). Here the CDR3 reads CASSSRGPGANVLTF. CDR3 in DNA: TGTGCCAGCAGTTCCAGGGGGCCTGGGGCCAACGTCCTGACTTTC.

The rearrangement uses TRBV15 and TRBJ1-6; 7 bases are a match to TRBD1. The CDR3 covers 16 residues. Germline loops: CDR1 LNHNV, CDR2 YYDKDF (reference sequence). V gave up 2 bases and J gave up 6 bases; unmatched junction bases: 7. The CDR3 region has the DNA TGTGCCACCAGCAGAAAAGGACAGGCCCCTAATTCACCCCTCCACTTT. It specifies CATSRKGQAPNSPLHF.

This chain joins TRBV5-1 and TRBJ1-1, with a possible D match to TRBD1 (6 bases). The CDR3 runs 17 residues. Germline assignment: CDR1 SGHRS and CDR2 YFSETQ. V was clipped by 0 bases and J by 7 bases, with 22 bases between them. CDR3 nucleotide sequence: TGCGCCAGCAGCTTGGAACCGAACAGGGCCCCTTGGGTTGAAGCTTTCTTT. This gives the protein CASSLEPNRAPWVEAFF.

The chain is built from TRBV4-1 and TRBJ1-2, with D possibly matching TRBD1 (6 bases). The ends were cut back, 4 bases at V and 8 bases at J, with 23 bases in the middle. The CDR3 is 16 amino acids. Germline V lookup: CDR1 MGHRA, CDR2 YSYEKL. Here the CDR3 reads CASSLTGAGERRGYTF. CDR3 coding DNA: TGCGCCAGCAGCCTGACAGGCGCAGGGGAGCGACGCGGCTACACCTTC.

Worth noting for this clone: Mismatch with germline at one junction end may stem from a read error. The chain has TRBV20-1 and TRBJ2-1, with D unclear. The CDR3 extends over 10 amino acids. Germline values: CDR1 DFQATT, CDR2 SNEGSKA (reference sequence). CDR3: CSAEYSEQFF. CDR3 coding DNA: TGCAGTGCCGAATACAGTGAGCAGTTCTTC.

The chain is built from TRBV7-2 and TRBJ1-2; no clear D. The length of the CDR3 is 13 residues. V was clipped by 2 bases and J by 4 bases, with 8 bases between them. Germline values: CDR1 SGHTA, CDR2 FQGNSA. CDR3 amino acids: CASSLNSFYGYTF. In nucleotides, the CDR3 is TGTGCCAGCAGCTTAAACAGCTTCTATGGCTACACCTTC.

The chain couples TRBV7-8 to TRBJ2-1, with TRBD2 matching over 9 bases. The trim removed 8 bases at V and 4 bases at J, leaving 12 bases unmatched. The germline V gene encodes CDR1 SGHVS and CDR2 FQNEAQ. The CDR3 totals 16 residues. DNA for the CDR3: TGTGCCAGCGGAATAAATAGCGGGGGAGATTACAATGAGCAGTTCTTC. Its translation is CASGINSGGDYNEQFF.

The chain recombines TRBV7-6 with TRBJ1-5; D remains ambiguous. This CDR3 comprises 16 residues. Germline CDR1 reads SGHVS; CDR2 reads FNYEAQ. The germline V and J ends were trimmed by 2 bases and 7 bases, with 18 bases remaining between them. DNA of the CDR3: TGTGCCAGCAGCTTATTCTCCCTACCGACAAGGCAGCCCCAGCATTTT. It specifies CASSLFSLPTRQPQHF. Full variable domain (rest looked up from reference TRBV7-6 and TRBJ1-5): GAGVSQSPRYKVTKRGQDVALRCDPISGHVSLYWYRQALGQGPEFLTYFNYEAQQDKSGLPNDRFSAERPEGSISTLTIQRTEQRDSAMYRCASSLFSLPTRQPQHFGDGTRLSIL.

J is TRBJ1-6 and V is TRBV5-5; D call uncertain. CDR3 length equals 16 residues. Trimming stripped 6 bases from V and 7 bases from J, with 20 bases between. Germline V gene sequence: CDR1 SGHKS, CDR2 YYEKEE (reference sequence). The CDR3 nucleotides read TGTGCCAGCACTCCGAATGTTGTGGGGAGGAATTCACCCCTCCACTTT. Translation: CASTPNVVGRNSPLHF.

The rearrangement uses TRBV2 and TRBJ2-3; D gene uncertain. The CDR3 sequence is 13 residues long. Germline loops: CDR1 SNHLY, CDR2 FYNNEI. Trimming left V 6 bases short and J 4 bases short, with 11 bases between. CDR3 sequence: CASSLRNSDTQYF. CDR3 sequence (DNA): TGTGCCAGCAGCCTGCGGAACTCAGATACGCAGTATTTT.

The rearrangement links TRBV23-1 to TRBJ2-7; D is possibly TRBD1 (5 bases). TRBV23-1 is sorted into the ORF group, with uncertain function. The CDR3 is 14 residues long. Trimming took 0 bases from V and 2 from J, leaving 8 bases between them. For the CDR3, the DNA is TGCGCCAGCAGTCAATCGGTGACAGCCTACGAGCAGTACTTC. Its translation is CASSQSVTAYEQYF.

The V call is TRBV7-9, the J call TRBJ2-7; TRBD2 is a possible D gene (7 bases). The V gene lost 8 bases and the J gene lost 3 bases, with 11 bases spanning the gap. CDR3 length: 12 amino acids. Germline V CDR1 and CDR2: SEHNR, FQNEAQ (reference sequence). CDR3: CASEGGYYEQYF. The CDR3 region has the DNA TGTGCCAGCGAGGGGGGGTACTACGAGCAGTACTTC.

The chain is built from TRBV6-5 and TRBJ1-2; a possible D gene is TRBD1 (5 bases). The CDR3 runs 13 residues. Germline values: CDR1 MNHEY, CDR2 SVGAGI. V shed 6 bases and J shed 2 bases, with 10 bases lying between them. This chain's CDR3 is CASSGGGNYGYTF. The CDR3 nucleotides are TGTGCCAGCAGCGGGGGTGGGAACTATGGCTACACCTTC.

The V gene is TRBV28, the J gene TRBJ1-2; 8 bases agree with TRBD1. The J segment lost 4 bases and the V segment lost 6 bases, leaving 1 base of the junction unmatched. This CDR3 comprises 12 residues. Germline CDR1 is MDHEN and CDR2 is SYDVKM. CDR3: CASRDRGYGYTF. In DNA, the CDR3 is TGTGCCAGCAGAGACAGGGGCTATGGCTACACCTTC.

This clone was picked up one time. The chain is built from TRBV21-1 and TRBJ1-5. TRBV21-1 is annotated as a pseudogene. The length of the CDR3 is 15 residues. The CDR3 loop is CASSNFGGRDTPQHF. The CDR3 bases are TGTGCCAGCAGCAATTTCGGTGGTAGAGATACGCCCCAGCATTTT.

This clone was counted between two and nine times. V and J are TRBV5-6 and TRBJ2-7, with TRBD2 matching over 10 bases. The germline V gene has CDR1 SGHDT and CDR2 YYEEEE. This CDR3 has 16 residues. The V segment lost 1 base and the J segment 0 bases; nucleotides outside the gene matches: 4. CDR3 residues: CASSLYSGGFSYEQYF. As DNA, the CDR3 is TGTGCCAGCAGCTTGTATAGCGGGGGGTTCTCCTACGAGCAGTACTTC.

The genes are TRBV7-9 and TRBJ2-5; D is possibly TRBD2 (6 bases). Trimming removed 8 bases at V and 5 bases at J, with 18 bases between. This CDR3 spans 14 amino acids. The germline V gene encodes CDR1 SEHNR and CDR2 FQNEAQ (reference sequence). CDR3 amino acids: CASGGADLEETQYF. The CDR3 DNA is TGTGCCAGCGGCGGGGCCGACCTCGAGGAGACCCAGTACTTC.

This clone was counted once. V is TRBV19 and J is TRBJ1-2; D is ambiguous. V dropped 5 bases and J dropped 0 bases, with 10 bases sitting between them. CDR3 length: 14 amino acids. CDR1 and CDR2 from the germline V gene are LNHDA and SQIVND (reference sequence). CDR3 amino acids: CASSLLASNYGYTF. The CDR3 DNA follows: TGTGCCAGTAGTCTCCTTGCGTCTAACTATGGCTACACCTTC.

The chain joins TRBV5-6 to TRBJ1-2; D is ambiguous. Germline lookup yields CDR1 SGHDT and CDR2 YYEEEE. V was trimmed by 4 bases and J by 1 base, leaving 8 bases between them. The CDR3 loop spans 13 amino acids. In nucleotides, the CDR3 is TGTGCCAGCAGCGACGGGGTTAACTATGGCTACACCTTC. Amino acids: CASSDGVNYGYTF.

On this clone: Its ends do not fully match the called genes, so a read error is possible. J is TRBJ2-5 and V is TRBV7-7; 11 bases are shared with TRBD2. Germline-derived CDR1 and CDR2 are SSHAT and FNYEAQ (reference sequence). The CDR3 spans 14 residues. The CDR3 reads CASSLAGGKETQYF. Written as DNA, the CDR3 is TGTGCTAGCAGCTTAGCGGGAGGGAAAGAGACCCAGTACTTC.

The table lists this clone with a count of one. The same CDR3 also results from other DNA sequences found in this sample. The chain has TRBV12-3 or TRBV12-4 and TRBJ1-2; 7 nucleotides agree with TRBD1. The CDR3 runs to 12 residues. Unmatched junction bases numbered 1, after V lost 5 bases and J lost 4 bases. The CDR3 DNA is TGTGCCAGCAGTCGGGACAGCTATGGCTACACCTTC. Translating gives CASSRDSYGYTF.

This sequence joins TRBV5-1 and TRBJ2-1; 11 bases fit TRBD2. The junction had 9 bases not matched to a gene; V was cut back by 0 bases and J by 1 base. This CDR3 is 19 amino acids long. Germline V gene lookup returns CDR1 SGHRS and CDR2 YFSETQ. DNA for the CDR3: TGCGCCAGCAGCTTGGTCCTATTAGCGGGGGGGAGGTCCTACAATGAGCAGTTCTTC. This translates into CASSLVLLAGGRSYNEQFF.

The chain couples TRBV4-1 to TRBJ1-6, with 7 nucleotides matching TRBD1. The ends lost 2 bases at V and 13 bases at J; junction bases unmatched: 11. The germline V gene has CDR1 MGHRA and CDR2 YSYEKL. The CDR3 sequence is 15 residues long. The CDR3 bases are TGCGCCAGCAGCCAACTTCGGGACAGCACCTCGCCCCTCCACTTT. Protein: CASSQLRDSTSPLHF.

CDR3 nucleotides: TGCGCCAGCAGCACCTTGACAGGGTTTAACTATGGCTACACCTTC. It yields the protein CASSTLTGFNYGYTF. The gene calls are TRBV5-1 and TRBJ1-2; 7 nucleotides match TRBD1. Germline lookup yields CDR1 SGHRS and CDR2 YFSETQ. The CDR3 has 15 amino acids. Unmatched junction bases numbered 7, after V lost 4 bases and J lost 1 base.

The V call is TRBV19, the J call TRBJ2-3, with D maybe TRBD1 (6 bases). The CDR3 totals 14 residues. V was shortened by 3 bases and J by 2 bases, with 9 bases between the two germline ends. Germline lookup yields CDR1 LNHDA and CDR2 SQIVND (reference sequence). The CDR3 loop reads CASSMTGDTDTQYF. The DNA of the CDR3 is TGTGCCAGTAGTATGACAGGAGACACAGATACGCAGTATTTT.

The gene calls are TRBV11-3 and TRBJ2-5; the match to TRBD2 covers 7 bases. The CDR3 has 14 residues. Trimming at V came to 0 bases and at J to 3 bases, leaving 1 base not matched to a gene. In germline, CDR1 is SGHNT, CDR2 YENEEA. The CDR3 reads CASSLDRGEETQYF. CDR3 bases: TGTGCCAGCAGCTTAGACCGGGGGGAAGAGACCCAGTACTTC.

This chain connects TRBV3-1 (or the pseudogene TRBV3-2) to TRBJ2-3; weak D call: TRBD2 (6 bases). The CDR3 loop spans 15 amino acids. The V end lost 6 bases, the J end lost 5 bases, and 18 bases lay between the germline ends. CDR1 is LGHDT and CDR2 is YNNKEL in the germline V gene (reference sequence). The DNA for the CDR3 is TGTGCCAGCAGTCCTGCTCGGGGGACGGGAGATACGCAGTATTTT. Amino acids: CASSPARGTGDTQYF.